The clone carrying this T cell receptor beta chain was detected ten times or more. The antigen remains unidentified. The V gene end was trimmed by 5 bases and the J gene end by 8 bases; junction bases not matched to a gene: 9. From germline, CDR1 is MDHEN and CDR2 SYDVKM. The CDR3 consists of 14 residues. This sample was included in a study of T cells in Graves' hyperthyroidism and ophthalmopathy. Whole-study results and caveats: The model anticipated ophthalmopathy a median about six months pre-onset.

It was RNA transcripts that yielded the amplified TCR beta CDR3 regions. The TCR CDR3 was amplified in a first-round RT-PCR using the HTBI primer set. TCRdb redid the calling of the multiplex PCR reads with MiXCR, one entry per CDR3 protein. This table has about 420,000 distinct CDR3 sequences, about 13% appearing once. An absence of ophthalmopathy progression within 18 months meant stable Graves' hyperthyroidism. Source material for PBMCs was 10 ml fresh peripheral blood. The V call is TRBV28, the J call TRBJ2-1; TRBD2 matches 7 bases. This clonotype originated in a woman younger than 35 with Graves' hyperthyroidism. Sequencing used blood. The CDR3 bases are TGTGCCAGCAGTCGCCGGTGGGGGAGGGATGAGCAGTTCTTC. It specifies CASSRRWGRDEQFF.